These 17 T cell receptor beta chains were sequenced from one sample in a study of blood T cell repertoires in COVID-19. The method was immunoSEQ multiplex PCR; TCRdb's version includes in-frame clones alone and lacks a portion of them. The data hold 100,000 or so clones, with roughly 72% observed a single time. The sequenced sample was peripheral blood. All receptors derive from a man of 80 years or more with acute or convalescent COVID-19.

J is TRBJ1-2 and V is TRBV6-4; 7 bases map to TRBD1. The CDR3 runs 15 residues. V shed 2 bases, J shed 7 bases, and the junction held 10 bases outside the gene matches. Germline V gives CDR1 MRHNA, CDR2 SNTAGT. CDR3 region: CASSDTIQGMGGYTF. Here the CDR3 DNA reads TGTGCCAGCAGTGACACGATACAGGGGATGGGTGGCTACACCTTC.

The chain is built from TRBV5-1 and TRBJ2-1; 8 nucleotides match TRBD2. Germline-derived CDR1 and CDR2 are SGHRS and YFSETQ. This CDR3 region has 19 residues. The junction had 12 bases not matched to a gene; V was cut back by 1 base and J by 0 bases. The CDR3 here is CASSLQGGRTKYSYNEQFF. CDR3 in DNA: TGCGCCAGCAGCTTGCAGGGCGGGAGGACCAAATACTCCTACAATGAGCAGTTCTTC.

This clone was recorded once. The chain has TRBV5-8 and TRBJ2-1; TRBD1 agrees at 7 bases. The junction had 12 bases not matched to a gene; V was cut back by 2 bases and J by 7 bases. This CDR3 has 16 residues. Germline lookup yields CDR1 SGHTS and CDR2 YDEGEE. CDR3 sequence (DNA): TGTGCCAGCAGCTTCACAAGCGGCGCCAGGGGGAATGAGCAGTTCTTC. It translates to CASSFTSGARGNEQFF.

This clone was observed a handful of times. The chain uses TRBV15 and TRBJ2-1; D gene uncertain. The length of the CDR3 is 16 residues. Trimming stripped 0 bases from V and 3 bases from J, with 12 bases between. Germline CDR1 LNHNV, CDR2 YYDKDF (reference sequence). CDR3 DNA: TGTGCCACCAGCAGAGAGGCCCCCGGAGACTACAATGAGCAGTTCTTC. As protein: CATSREAPGDYNEQFF.

This clone has a count of ten or more. V gene TRBV19 combines with J gene TRBJ1-5; D gene unclear. Looked up from germline, CDR1 is LNHDA and CDR2 is SQIVND (reference sequence). This CDR3 spans 12 amino acids. The V end lost 11 bases, the J end lost 4 bases, and 12 bases lay between the germline ends. Written as DNA, the CDR3 is TGTGCCGGCAAGAGCGGGAATCAGCCCCAGCATTTT. As protein: CAGKSGNQPQHF.

The V gene is TRBV19, the J gene TRBJ1-5; 12 bases align to TRBD1. Germline CDR1 LNHDA, CDR2 SQIVND (reference sequence). The CDR3 length is 16 residues. V shed 7 bases and J 6 bases; nucleotides not matched to a gene: 10. This CDR3 reads CASKGGGTGGPQPQHF. The CDR3 bases are TGTGCCAGTAAAGGGGGTGGGACAGGGGGCCCTCAGCCCCAGCATTTT.

The rearrangement links TRBV6-1 to TRBJ1-1; possibly TRBD1 for D (5 bases). This CDR3 comprises 13 residues. The V gene's germline CDR1 is MNHNS and CDR2 SASEGT. Trimming took 3 bases from V and 3 from J, leaving 8 bases between them. The CDR3 sequence is CASSDRDYTEAFF. The CDR3 DNA reads as TGTGCCAGCAGTGACAGGGACTACACTGAAGCTTTCTTT.

The J gene is TRBJ1-5, the V gene TRBV12-3 or TRBV12-4; D is possibly TRBD1 (5 bases). This CDR3 comprises 13 residues. Between the trimmed V and J ends, which lost 4 bases and 7 bases, there was a span of 11 bases. DNA of the CDR3: TGTGCCAGCAGTTGGGGGGGAGGCCAGCCCCAGCATTTT. Its translation: CASSWGGGQPQHF.

The V and J genes are TRBV6-5 and TRBJ2-7; 9 bases are a match to TRBD1. Germline lookup yields CDR1 MNHEY and CDR2 SVGAGI. The CDR3 extends over 15 amino acids. J gave up 4 bases and V 6 bases, and 10 bases lay outside the gene matches. For the CDR3, the DNA is TGTGCCAGCAGCTCCGCGGGACAGGGATATTACGAGCAGTACTTC. Amino acid sequence: CASSSAGQGYYEQYF.

The J gene is TRBJ2-3, the V gene TRBV4-3, with D hard to call. This CDR3 contains 18 residues. V lost 0 bases and J 0 bases, leaving 16 bases between the germline ends. Germline CDR1 and CDR2: LGHNA and YSLEER. This CDR3 is CASSQELSWFTSTDTQYF. The CDR3 coding sequence is TGCGCCAGCAGCCAAGAGTTGTCTTGGTTTACTAGCACAGATACGCAGTATTTT.

The chain joins TRBV29-1 to TRBJ2-4; D not certain. The germline CDR1 and CDR2 sequences are SQVTM and ANQGSEA. V was clipped by 1 base and J by 0 bases, with 7 bases between them. The CDR3 length is 14 residues. For the CDR3, the DNA is TGCAGCGTTGAAGGTCCTTTAGCCAAAAACATTCAGTACTTC. Translated, it gives CSVEGPLAKNIQYF.

The chain has TRBV5-1 and TRBJ1-2; a weak D match, TRBD1 (6 bases). Trimming shortened V by 2 bases and J by 7 bases, and 18 bases separated the two germline ends. Germline CDR1 and CDR2: SGHRS and YFSETQ. The CDR3 is made up of 15 amino acids. CDR3 amino acids: CASSFDGGANIGYTF. The CDR3 DNA reads as TGCGCCAGCAGCTTCGATGGGGGCGCAAATATTGGCTACACCTTC.

The genes are TRBV5-1 and TRBJ2-5, with 9 positions matching TRBD1. Trimming removed 4 bases from V and 9 bases from J; junction bases left unmatched: 10. The CDR3 runs to 14 residues. Germline loops: CDR1 SGHRS, CDR2 YFSETQ. CDR3 DNA sequence: TGCGCCAGCAGCCGGACAGGGGCCCAATGGGCCCAGTACTTC. Protein product: CASSRTGAQWAQYF.

This chain uses TRBV6-6 with TRBJ1-1; 7 bases are a match to TRBD1. V was pared by 7 bases and J by 6 bases, with 11 bases of the junction left unmatched. Germline loops: CDR1 MNHNY, CDR2 SVGAGI (reference sequence). This CDR3 has 14 amino acids. The CDR3 sequence: CASTPAYRGPEAFF. The CDR3 nucleotides read TGTGCCAGCACCCCAGCCTACAGGGGACCTGAAGCTTTCTTT.

This clone has a handful of counts. At the DNA level, this CDR3 is encoded by other sequences in the same sample as well. The J gene is TRBJ2-5, the V gene TRBV19; D call uncertain. This CDR3 spans 11 amino acids. Germline V gene sequence: CDR1 LNHDA, CDR2 SQIVND (reference sequence). V lost 3 bases to trimming and J lost 4 bases, with 3 bases between them. The CDR3 sequence: CASSIRETQYF. The CDR3 DNA reads as TGTGCCAGTAGTATTCGAGAGACCCAGTACTTC.

CDR3 protein: CSVKGTPFLMGSYEQYF. In DNA form, the CDR3 reads TGCAGCGTTAAGGGGACACCCTTTCTCATGGGCTCCTACGAGCAGTACTTC. This sequence joins TRBV29-1 and TRBJ2-7, with D perhaps TRBD1 (6 bases). V was cut by 5 bases and J by 0 bases, with 23 bases left in between. This CDR3 comprises 17 residues. CDR1 is SQVTM and CDR2 is ANQGSEA in the germline V gene.

V and J are TRBV5-1 and TRBJ2-5; D unresolved. The CDR3 covers 13 residues. Trimming removed 0 bases from V and 5 bases from J, with 8 bases in between. From germline, CDR1 is SGHRS and CDR2 YFSETQ. The CDR3 loop reads CASSLDFVETQYF. In nucleotides, the CDR3 is TGCGCCAGCAGCTTGGACTTTGTGGAGACCCAGTACTTC.